The following is a T cell receptor beta chain sequence with its context. Its antigen remains unidentified. Profiled with immunoSEQ multiplex PCR; TCRdb holds only in-frame clones, not every one. The sample has 20,000 to 25,000 clones, 70% to 80% seen once. This CDR3 is built from 15 residues. Trimming stripped 5 bases from V and 5 bases from J, with 19 bases between. CDR1 SGHKS and CDR2 YYEKEE come from the germline V gene (reference sequence). The sample originates from a study of CD4 T cells in relation to SARS-CoV-2 and coronaviruses. Study summary: TCR beta CDR3s were sequenced after roughly ten-day antigen culture of PBMCs.

Unexposed donor CD4+ T cells date from 2011-2018, before the COVID-19 pandemic. The cells were cultured for over eight days before CD4+ T cells were isolated. As cell numbers allowed, unexposed-donor CD4+ T cells faced SARS-CoV-2 S/N and four cold-coronavirus spikes. Findings of the study overall: Samples before the pandemic and after infection were not matched within any donor.

The chain has TRBV5-5 and TRBJ2-5; the D gene could be TRBD1 or TRBD2 (5 bases each). This clonotype was obtained from a human donor in good health. Sequences were obtained from CD4+ T cells from PBMCs, cultured in vitro. The CDR3: CASRREQEAWETQYF. The CDR3 coding sequence is TGTGCCAGCAGGAGGGAACAGGAGGCGTGGGAGACCCAGTACTTC. The full variable domain, its missing parts supplied by reference TRBV5-5 and TRBJ2-5, is DAGVTQSPTHLIKTRGQQVTLRCSPISGHKSVSWYQQVLGQGPQFIFQYYEKEERGRGNFPDRFSARQFPNYSSELNVNALLLGDSALYLCASRREQEAWETQYFGPGTRLLVL.